Presented here are 32 T cell receptor beta chains from one specimen sequenced in a study of blood T cell repertoires in COVID-19. Produced via immunoSEQ multiplex PCR; TCRdb's table is partial and in-frame only. In the table there are some 230,000 clones, around 87% of which are singletons. The sequenced sample was PBMCs or T cells enriched from blood (not recorded which). These receptors were obtained from a woman aged 18 to 35 in a cohort exposed to, infected with or recovered from COVID-19 (not recorded which).

This chain connects TRBV27 to TRBJ2-1; TRBD1 matches at 7 bases. V lost 1 base to trimming and J lost 3 bases; unmatched junction nucleotides: 3. This CDR3 has 15 residues. Germline V gene data show CDR1 as MNHEY and CDR2 as SMNVEV (reference sequence). CDR3 nucleotides: TGTGCCAGCAGTTTATGGCGACAGGGCTACAATGAGCAGTTCTTC. Translation: CASSLWRQGYNEQFF.

The V call is TRBV7-8, the J call TRBJ1-6; the D is unclear. This CDR3 is built from 14 residues. The V and J ends lost 5 bases and 6 bases respectively, with 11 bases between them. Germline-derived CDR1 and CDR2 are SGHVS and FQNEAQ. CDR3 nucleotide sequence: TGTGCCAGCAGCCCGCGGCCCAGTAATTCACCCCTCCACTTT. Its translation: CASSPRPSNSPLHF.

This clone was observed a handful of times. The chain combines TRBV14 with TRBJ1-2; D is undetermined. The CDR3 is 15 amino acids. Germline V gene data show CDR1 as SGHDN and CDR2 as FVKESK. V was clipped by 0 bases and J by 4 bases, with 12 bases between them. CDR3 bases: TGTGCCAGCAGCCAAGAAGGAGGCAGCACCTATGGCTACACCTTC. Translated: CASSQEGGSTYGYTF.

The gene calls are TRBV24-1 and TRBJ2-3; TRBD1 matches at 9 bases. CDR1 KGHDR and CDR2 SFDVKD come from the germline V gene. The ends lost 4 bases at V and 1 base at J; junction bases unmatched: 11. This CDR3 has 18 residues. The CDR3 loop reads CATSDPTGGGVGTDTQYF. For the CDR3, the DNA is TGTGCCACCAGTGACCCCACAGGGGGCGGTGTTGGCACAGATACGCAGTATTTT.

The chain links TRBV12-5 to TRBJ1-2; tentatively, D is TRBD1 (6 bases). The germline V gene has CDR1 LGHNT and CDR2 FRNRAP. Trimming took 6 bases from V and 8 from J, leaving 16 bases between them. CDR3 size: 13 residues. CDR3: CASGEDSLFGYTF. The DNA for the CDR3 is TGTGCTAGTGGCGAGGACAGTCTTTTCGGCTACACCTTC.

This clone was seen only once. J is TRBJ2-1 and V is TRBV7-3, with a possible D match to TRBD2 (5 bases). Trimming left V 3 bases short and J 5 bases short, with 11 bases between. Germline CDR1 and CDR2: SGHTA and FQGTGA. This CDR3 comprises 14 residues. CDR3 sequence reads: CASSLMEADNEQFF. In DNA form, the CDR3 reads TGTGCCAGCAGCTTGATGGAGGCAGACAATGAGCAGTTCTTC.

The chain couples TRBV12-2 to TRBJ2-7; TRBD2, the table's D call, was not compared with the DNA. TRBV12-2 is labeled a pseudogene. This CDR3 has 12 residues. DNA of the CDR3: TGTGCAAGTCGCTCGGGAAACTACGAGCAGTACTTC. Its translation: CASRSGNYEQYF.

The rearrangement uses TRBV6-1 and TRBJ1-3, with a possible D match to TRBD1 (5 bases). The V and J ends lost 3 bases and 0 bases respectively, with 9 bases between them. Germline V lookup: CDR1 MNHNS, CDR2 SASEGT. This CDR3 region has 15 residues. As DNA, the CDR3 is TGTGCCAGCAGTGATGGACACAACTCTGGAAACACCATATATTTT. This codes for CASSDGHNSGNTIYF.

The DNA for the CDR3 is TGTGCCAGCAGCGCCGACAGGGGGCCCTATGGCTACACCTTC. Translating gives CASSADRGPYGYTF. J is TRBJ1-2 and V is TRBV2, with 10 positions matching TRBD1. With V trimmed by 6 bases and J by 4 bases, 5 bases remained unmatched. There are 14 residues in the CDR3. Germline V gene sequence: CDR1 SNHLY, CDR2 FYNNEI.

The chain links TRBV7-9 to TRBJ1-2; D unclear. Trimming stripped 5 bases from V and 1 base from J, with 17 bases between. This CDR3 has 16 amino acids. CDR1 and CDR2 from the germline V gene are SEHNR and FQNEAQ (reference sequence). The CDR3 here is CASSTGELWVNYGYTF. Written as DNA, the CDR3 is TGTGCCAGCAGCACTGGAGAATTATGGGTTAACTATGGCTACACCTTC.

This chain links TRBV10-3 with TRBJ2-1; 15 bases match TRBD2. J lost 1 base, V lost 5 bases, and 3 bases had no gene match. The CDR3 has 17 residues. Germline V lookup: CDR1 ENHRY, CDR2 SYGVKD. The CDR3 loop reads CAISPGLAGGSYNEQFF. The DNA of the CDR3 is TGTGCCATCAGTCCGGGACTAGCGGGAGGTTCCTACAATGAGCAGTTCTTC.

The gene calls are TRBV10-2 and TRBJ2-1, with 8 bases fitting TRBD2. V dropped 4 bases and J dropped 4; count of bases not matched to a gene: 3. CDR1 and CDR2 (germline): WSHSY, SAAADI. The CDR3 consists of 14 residues. CDR3 coding DNA: TGCGCCAGCAGTGTGGTAGCGGGGTACAATGAGCAGTTCTTC. This translates into CASSVVAGYNEQFF.

The V gene is TRBV2, the J gene TRBJ1-5; tentative D call: TRBD1 (6 bases). Germline V CDR1 and CDR2: SNHLY, FYNNEI. Deletions cut 6 bases from V and 2 bases from J, with 14 bases between. The CDR3 contains 15 residues. The CDR3 sequence is CASRNRVSGNQPQHF. The CDR3 DNA sequence: TGTGCCAGCAGGAACAGGGTGTCGGGCAATCAGCCCCAGCATTTT. Filled out from reference TRBV2 and TRBJ1-5, the complete variable domain reads EPEVTQTPSHQVTQMGQEVILRCVPISNHLYFYWYRQILGQKVEFLVSFYNNEISEKSEIFDDQFSVERPDGSNFTLKIRSTKLEDSAMYFCASRNRVSGNQPQHFGDGTRLSIL.

The chain carries TRBV3-1 (or the pseudogene TRBV3-2) and TRBJ1-1; no clear D. The CDR3 length is 14 residues. CDR1 is LGHDT and CDR2 is YNNKEL in the germline V gene (reference sequence). V was cut by 0 bases and J by 1 base, with 6 bases left in between. The CDR3 coding sequence is TGTGCCAGCAGCCAAGATATATGGAACACTGAAGCTTTCTTT. Amino acids: CASSQDIWNTEAFF.

This clone came up a few times. V usage is TRBV19 and J usage is TRBJ1-1, with 7 bases lining up with TRBD1. V lost 5 bases, J lost 3 bases, and 3 bases stayed unmatched. Germline V gene data show CDR1 as LNHDA and CDR2 as SQIVND (reference sequence). The CDR3 loop spans 13 amino acids. The CDR3 DNA sequence: TGTGCCAGTAGTTCGGGACAGTACACTGAAGCTTTCTTT. Protein: CASSSGQYTEAFF. The full variable domain, rest sourced from reference TRBV19 and TRBJ1-1, is DGGITQSPKYLFRKEGQNVTLSCEQNLNHDAMYWYRQDPGQGLRLIYYSQIVNDFQKGDIAEGYSVSREKKESFPLTVTSAQKNPTAFYLCASSSGQYTEAFFGQGTRLTVV.

This clone was observed once. The V call is TRBV11-2, the J call TRBJ2-3; TRBD2 matches at 8 bases. Germline lookup yields CDR1 SGHAT and CDR2 FQNNGV. The CDR3 runs 19 residues. V shed 1 base and J 0 bases; nucleotides not matched to a gene: 12. The CDR3 DNA sequence: TGTGCCAGCAGCTTAGTGTTGACGCTAGCGGGCCCTAGCACAGATACGCAGTATTTT. It encodes CASSLVLTLAGPSTDTQYF.

This clone was picked up a small number of times. This chain joins TRBV21-1 and TRBJ2-2; the listed D gene, TRBD1, was not tested against the DNA. TRBV21-1 is reported as a pseudogene. The CDR3 is 20 amino acids. The CDR3 sequence is CASSKQGRQGHPSNTGELFF. The CDR3 coding sequence is TGTGCCAGCAGCAAACAAGGTAGGCAGGGCCATCCTTCGAACACCGGGGAGCTGTTTTTT.

The rearrangement links TRBV6-5 to TRBJ2-3, with 10 bases that match TRBD1. The CDR3 runs to 15 residues. V lost 8 bases and J lost 6; bases outside the gene matches: 11. CDR1 MNHEY and CDR2 SVGAGI come from the germline V gene. The CDR3, as DNA: TGTGCCAGCTTCCCAGGACAGGGGGGAAGGGATACGCAGTATTTT. The encoded protein is CASFPGQGGRDTQYF.

The chain carries TRBV13 and TRBJ1-1; D is unresolved. The V end lost 0 bases, the J end lost 4 bases, and 6 bases lay between the germline ends. Germline CDR1 is PRHDT and CDR2 is FYEKMQ (reference sequence). This CDR3 contains 13 residues. The CDR3 DNA follows: TGTGCCAGCAGCTTAGGAAGAGCCACTGAAGCTTTCTTT. This codes for CASSLGRATEAFF.

The chain employs TRBV6-2 or TRBV6-3 and TRBJ2-3; possibly TRBD1 for D (8 bases). The CDR3 is 18 residues long. Germline V gives CDR1 MNHEY, CDR2 SVGEGT. V was shortened by 0 bases and J by 1 base, with 17 bases between the two germline ends. DNA of the CDR3: TGTGCCAGCAGTTACTCGATTACAGGGGGGGTTGGCACAGATACGCAGTATTTT. Its protein product is CASSYSITGGVGTDTQYF.

Turning to this clone: This sample includes further DNA sequences coding for the same CDR3. This chain connects TRBV5-1 to TRBJ1-1, with D hard to call. Germline CDR1 SGHRS, CDR2 YFSETQ. The CDR3 contains 14 residues. V was clipped by 0 bases and J by 1 base, with 7 bases between them. The CDR3, as DNA: TGCGCCAGCAGCTTGGTTGGAGGGAACACTGAAGCTTTCTTT. Amino acids: CASSLVGGNTEAFF.

This clone was counted many times. This chain connects TRBV27 to TRBJ2-1; 14 bases agree with TRBD2. J was trimmed by 14 bases and V by 5 bases; bases with no gene match: 11. Germline-derived CDR1 and CDR2 are MNHEY and SMNVEV (reference sequence). This CDR3 has 15 amino acids. Here the CDR3 reads CASSPGTSGRHREFF. DNA of the CDR3: TGTGCCAGCAGTCCCGGGACTAGCGGGAGACATCGTGAGTTCTTC.

The chain employs TRBV28 and TRBJ1-4, with a possible D match to TRBD1 (6 bases). The CDR3 runs 17 residues. Germline V lookup: CDR1 MDHEN, CDR2 SYDVKM. Trimming cost V 3 bases and J 5 bases, with 19 bases left between them. CDR3 in DNA: TGTGCCAGCAGTTTTAAAACGGGGGGCGGTGGGAATGAAAAACTGTTTTTT. It specifies CASSFKTGGGGNEKLFF.

The chain is built from TRBV4-2 and TRBJ2-5, with D possibly matching TRBD2 (6 bases). The CDR3 covers 15 residues. Deletions cut 4 bases from V and 9 bases from J, with 21 bases between. Per germline, CDR1 LGHNA and CDR2 YNFKEQ. CDR3 region: CASSPRTDGREAQYF. The CDR3 bases are TGTGCCAGCAGCCCCCGGACCGACGGCAGGGAGGCCCAGTACTTC.

Worth noting for this clone: The same CDR3 can be traced to other DNA sequences in this sample. The rearrangement uses TRBV18 and TRBJ1-5, with D perhaps TRBD1 (5 bases). Germline V lookup: CDR1 KGHSH, CDR2 LQKENI. This CDR3 comprises 14 residues. Trimming left V 3 bases short and J 1 base short, with 7 bases between. The CDR3 bases are TGTGCCAGCTCACCTCAGGGCAGCAATCAGCCCCAGCATTTT. Its protein is CASSPQGSNQPQHF.

The V gene is TRBV7-9, the J gene TRBJ2-5; D is unclear. The germline CDR1 and CDR2 sequences are SEHNR and FQNEAQ (reference sequence). Trimming stripped 4 bases from V and 5 bases from J, with 5 bases between. This CDR3 is built from 11 residues. For the CDR3, the DNA is TGTGCCAGCAGCTCCGCGGAGACCCAGTACTTC. The encoded protein is CASSSAETQYF. Drawing the rest from reference TRBV7-9 and TRBJ2-5, the complete variable domain is DTGVSQNPRHKITKRGQNVTFRCDPISEHNRLYWYRQTLGQGPEFLTYFQNEAQLEKSRLLSDRFSAERPKGSFSTLEIQRTEQGDSAMYLCASSSAETQYFGPGTRLLVL.

The rearrangement links TRBV20-1 to TRBJ2-5, with 9 nucleotides matching TRBD2. This CDR3 comprises 11 residues. The germline CDR1 and CDR2 sequences are DFQATT and SNEGSKA (reference sequence). Here the CDR3 DNA reads TGCATAGCGGGGGTGCAAGAGACCCAGTACTTC. Its protein product is CIAGVQETQYF.

V usage is TRBV6-4 and J usage is TRBJ2-1; 9 bases agree with TRBD2. Germline assignment: CDR1 MRHNA and CDR2 SNTAGT. V trimming: 3 bases; J trimming: 3 bases; junction bases outside the gene matches: 3. The CDR3 is 15 amino acids. The CDR3 sequence: CASSEREGSYNEQFF. CDR3 in DNA: TGTGCCAGCAGTGAGCGGGAGGGGAGCTACAATGAGCAGTTCTTC.

This clone has a single count. The chain employs TRBV19 and TRBJ1-4; 9 bases match TRBD1. Germline V gene sequence: CDR1 LNHDA, CDR2 SQIVND (reference sequence). The junction had 12 bases not matched to a gene; V was cut back by 6 bases and J by 7 bases. This CDR3 region has 16 residues. DNA for the CDR3: TGTGCCAGTAGCGAACCACGGGACAGGGCTCGTGAAAAACTGTTTTTT. This sequence encodes CASSEPRDRAREKLFF.

The chain combines TRBV24-1 with TRBJ2-3; 8 nucleotides align to TRBD2. CDR3 length: 11 residues. CDR1 KGHDR and CDR2 SFDVKD come from the germline V gene. Losses at the gene ends were 7 bases for V and 12 bases for J; bases not matched to a gene: 5. The CDR3 protein is CATSPGLGQYF. For the CDR3, the DNA is TGTGCCACCAGCCCGGGACTAGGTCAGTATTTT.

The chain combines TRBV11-3 with TRBJ2-3, with TRBD2 identical over 9 bases. Germline CDR1 reads SGHNT; CDR2 reads YENEEA. The J segment lost 0 bases and the V segment lost 2 bases, leaving 15 bases of the junction unmatched. This CDR3 region has 20 residues. CDR3 protein: CASSLLRPPGLAQSTDTQYF. In DNA form, the CDR3 reads TGTGCCAGCAGCTTACTTCGACCTCCGGGACTAGCACAGAGCACAGATACGCAGTATTTT.

This chain links TRBV5-4 with TRBJ1-2; 7 positions agree with TRBD1. V was pared by 1 base and J by 4 bases, with 7 bases of the junction left unmatched. Germline CDR1 SGHNT, CDR2 YYREEE (reference sequence). CDR3 size: 15 residues. Written as DNA, the CDR3 is TGTGCCAGCAGCTTGTCACAGGGGTTTGGCTATGGCTACACCTTC. This codes for CASSLSQGFGYGYTF.